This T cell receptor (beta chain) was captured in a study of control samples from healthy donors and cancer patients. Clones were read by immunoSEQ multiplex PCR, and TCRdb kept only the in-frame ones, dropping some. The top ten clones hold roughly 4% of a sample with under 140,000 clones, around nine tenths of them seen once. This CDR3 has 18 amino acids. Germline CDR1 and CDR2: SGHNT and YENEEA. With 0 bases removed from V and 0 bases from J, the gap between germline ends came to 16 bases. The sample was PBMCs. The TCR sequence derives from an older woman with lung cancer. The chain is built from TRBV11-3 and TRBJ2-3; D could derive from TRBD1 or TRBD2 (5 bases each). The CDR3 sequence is CASSLDRIRGGSTDTQYF. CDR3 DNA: TGTGCCAGCAGCTTAGATAGGATTCGGGGCGGGAGCACAGATACGCAGTATTTT.